The 13 T cell receptor beta chains below come from one sample, sequenced in a study of blood T cell repertoires in COVID-19. The data were produced by immunoSEQ multiplex PCR, yet TCRdb's version contains in-frame clones alone and is incomplete. Among around 210,000 clones, approximately 87% were seen once, and the ten largest hold around 0.76%. Specimen: peripheral blood. These receptors originate from a woman aged 70 to 79 with acute or convalescent COVID-19.

The V gene is TRBV27, the J gene TRBJ1-1, with a tentative D call TRBD1 (5 bases). Trimming shortened V by 0 bases and J by 1 base, and 12 bases separated the two germline ends. Germline CDR1 reads MNHEY; CDR2 reads SMNVEV (reference sequence). CDR3 length: 16 amino acids. The chain's CDR3 is CASSLSPTAKNTEAFF. CDR3 DNA: TGTGCCAGCAGTTTATCCCCGACAGCTAAGAACACTGAAGCTTTCTTT.

The gene calls are TRBV5-5 and TRBJ1-1; the match to TRBD1 covers 9 bases. With 2 bases clipped from V and 5 bases from J, the junction kept 10 bases outside the gene matches. Looked up from germline, CDR1 is SGHKS and CDR2 is YYEKEE (reference sequence). CDR3 length equals 16 residues. CDR3 in amino acids: CASSFYRQGVDTEAFF. The DNA for the CDR3 is TGTGCCAGCAGCTTTTATCGACAGGGGGTGGATACTGAAGCTTTCTTT.

The rearrangement joins TRBV9 to TRBJ2-1, with TRBD2 matching over 8 bases. This CDR3 region has 16 residues. The V segment lost 4 bases and the J segment 10 bases; nucleotides outside the gene matches: 16. Per germline, CDR1 SGDLS and CDR2 YYNGEE. The CDR3 region is CASSSGTGRPGGEQFF. The CDR3 DNA reads as TGTGCCAGCAGCTCCGGGACGGGGCGGCCGGGGGGGGAGCAGTTCTTC.

The chain has TRBV10-3 and TRBJ2-1; 14 nucleotides agree with TRBD2. The J segment lost 6 bases and the V segment lost 2 bases, leaving 9 bases of the junction unmatched. Germline assignment: CDR1 ENHRY and CDR2 SYGVKD. The CDR3 contains 18 residues. For the CDR3, the DNA is TGTGCCATCAGTGAGCCTCGACTAGCGGGGGGGCCTGGCAATGAGCAGTTCTTC. Amino acids: CAISEPRLAGGPGNEQFF.

The rearrangement joins TRBV11-3 to TRBJ2-1; D remains ambiguous. The germline V gene has CDR1 SGHNT and CDR2 YENEEA. Trimming took 0 bases from V and 9 from J, leaving 9 bases between them. The CDR3 extends over 13 amino acids. CDR3 sequence reads: CASSLDRVGEQFF. The DNA for the CDR3 is TGTGCCAGCAGCTTAGATCGGGTGGGTGAGCAGTTCTTC.

V gene TRBV3-1 (or the pseudogene TRBV3-2) combines with J gene TRBJ2-7, with D maybe TRBD1 (8 bases). The CDR3 is 14 residues long. CDR1 LGHDT and CDR2 YNNKEL come from the germline V gene (reference sequence). Trimming removed 6 bases from V and 1 base from J, with 13 bases in between. CDR3 nucleotide sequence: TGTGCCAGCAGGGGGGGGACAGGATCCTACGAGCAGTACTTC. It yields the protein CASRGGTGSYEQYF.

V gene TRBV19 combines with J gene TRBJ2-1, with D perhaps matching TRBD2 (6 bases). The V end lost 5 bases, the J end lost 8 bases, and 31 bases lay between the germline ends. This CDR3 region has 19 residues. Germline CDR1 is LNHDA and CDR2 is SQIVND (reference sequence). As DNA, the CDR3 is TGTGCCAGTAGTGCGGTGGGGACTGCGGGGCTCGGAGGGATCTATGAGCAGTTCTTC. Protein product: CASSAVGTAGLGGIYEQFF.

The CDR3 DNA sequence: TGTGCCAGCAGAACTCGAAGGACTAGCGGGAGTTGGAATGAGCAGTTCTTC. Translated, it gives CASRTRRTSGSWNEQFF. This chain connects TRBV7-8 to TRBJ2-1; 13 nucleotides agree with TRBD2. CDR1 and CDR2 from the germline V gene are SGHVS and FQNEAQ. Trimming cost V 6 bases and J 7 bases; bases outside gene matches: 12. The CDR3 length is 17 residues.

The chain couples TRBV5-1 to TRBJ1-5, with D possibly being TRBD1 (6 bases). The CDR3 covers 15 residues. V gave up 4 bases and J gave up 7 bases, with 18 bases separating them. Germline-derived CDR1 and CDR2 are SGHRS and YFSETQ. CDR3 in DNA: TGCGCCAGCAGCCCCAACGGGGGGCAAGGGCAGCCCCAGCATTTT. Translation: CASSPNGGQGQPQHF.

This clone was observed once. For the CDR3, the DNA is TGCGCCAGCAGTCTCCTAGGGGTGGGGGAGACCCAGTACTTC. This sequence encodes CASSLLGVGETQYF. The chain combines TRBV5-1 with TRBJ2-5; weak D call: TRBD1 (5 bases). CDR3 length: 14 amino acids. Trimming shortened V by 5 bases and J by 5 bases, and 16 bases separated the two germline ends. Germline V lookup: CDR1 SGHRS, CDR2 YFSETQ. The full variable domain, with the rest looked up from reference TRBV5-1 and TRBJ2-5, is KAGVTQTPRYLIKTRGQQVTLSCSPISGHRSVSWYQQTPGQGLQFLFEYFSETQRNKGNFPGRFSGRQFSNSRSEMNVSTLELGDSALYLCASSLLGVGETQYFGPGTRLLVL.

The V and J genes are TRBV28 and TRBJ2-1, with 8 bases that match TRBD2. The CDR3 covers 11 residues. CDR1 MDHEN and CDR2 SYDVKM come from the germline V gene. J gave up 9 bases and V 5 bases, and 0 bases lay outside the gene matches. The CDR3 reads CASSLAGEQFF. The CDR3 DNA follows: TGTGCCAGCAGTCTAGCGGGTGAGCAGTTCTTC. The full variable domain, in which reference TRBV28 and TRBJ2-1 provide the parts outside the CDR3, is DVKVTQSSRYLVKRTGEKVFLECVQDMDHENMFWYRQDPGLGLRLIYFSYDVKMKEKGDIPEGYSVSREKKERFSLILESASTNQTSMYLCASSLAGEQFFGPGTRLTVL.

The chain employs TRBV25-1 and TRBJ1-3, with TRBD1 as a possible D gene (5 bases). Trimming left V 10 bases short and J 0 bases short, with 16 bases between. CDR3 length: 15 amino acids. Germline V CDR1 and CDR2: MGHDK, SYGVNS. CDR3 in amino acids: CANRTDGHSGNTIYF. Here the CDR3 DNA reads TGTGCCAACAGGACGGATGGACACTCTGGAAACACCATATATTTT.

V gene TRBV14 combines with J gene TRBJ2-5, with TRBD2 matching over 12 bases. Germline trimming cut 1 base from V and 4 bases from J; bases unmatched to any gene: 4. CDR3 length: 16 residues. CDR1 and CDR2 from the germline V gene are SGHDN and FVKESK. The CDR3, as DNA: TGTGCCAGCAGCCAAGCGCGACTAGCGGGAGTAGAGACCCAGTACTTC. The encoded protein is CASSQARLAGVETQYF.